This section outlines one T cell receptor beta chain sequence together with its context. Repertoires were generated with immunoSEQ multiplex PCR, while TCRdb's copy carries only in-frame clones and drops some. The data contain about 46,000 clones, about 94% of them singletons. With V trimmed by 6 bases and J by 4 bases, 2 bases remained unmatched. Germline V gene data show CDR1 as MNHEY and CDR2 as SMNVEV (reference sequence). The CDR3 extends over 13 amino acids. The data originate from a study of T cell changes during pregnancy in multiple sclerosis. This specimen was CD8+ T cells from peripheral blood mononuclear cells, taken after pregnancy. The TCR was taken from a female donor with multiple sclerosis, enrolled in a pregnancy study. The chain is built from TRBV27 and TRBJ1-5; 8 nucleotides align to TRBD1. The chain's CDR3 is CASRDRVNQPQHF. The CDR3 region has the DNA TGTGCCAGCAGGGACAGGGTTAATCAGCCCCAGCATTTT.